This T cell receptor (beta chain) was sequenced in a study of CD8 T cells in Susac syndrome. It was with random hexamers that 0.5 to 1 ug RNA was reverse transcribed. TCRdb fed the immunoSEQ multiplex PCR reads into MiXCR, producing one record per CDR3 protein. Here the sample spans around 81,000 distinct CDR3 sequences, nearly 95% being singletons. The junction had 11 bases not matched to a gene; V was cut back by 2 bases and J by 4 bases. The CDR3 is 15 amino acids. The germline CDR1 and CDR2 sequences are GTSNPN and SVGIG (reference sequence). The source material was CD8+ T cells from PBMCs. V and J are TRBV30 and TRBJ2-7, with 7 bases matching TRBD2. This receptor was identified in a human donor with Susac syndrome. DNA for the CDR3: TGTGCCTGGAGTCCCCGGGGGGAAACTAAATACGAGCAGTACTTC. It encodes CAWSPRGETKYEQYF.